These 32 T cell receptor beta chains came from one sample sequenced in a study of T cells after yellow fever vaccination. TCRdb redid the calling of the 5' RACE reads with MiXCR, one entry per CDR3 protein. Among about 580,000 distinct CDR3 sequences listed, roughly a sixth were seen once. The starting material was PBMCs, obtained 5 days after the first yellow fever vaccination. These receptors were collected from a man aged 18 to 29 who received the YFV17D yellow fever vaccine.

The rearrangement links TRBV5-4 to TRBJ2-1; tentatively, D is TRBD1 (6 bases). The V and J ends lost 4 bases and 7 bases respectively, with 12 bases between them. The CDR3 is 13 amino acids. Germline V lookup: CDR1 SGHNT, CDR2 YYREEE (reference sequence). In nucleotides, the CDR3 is TGTGCCAGCAGCCAACTCAGGGGAAATGAGCAGTTCTTC. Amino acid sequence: CASSQLRGNEQFF.

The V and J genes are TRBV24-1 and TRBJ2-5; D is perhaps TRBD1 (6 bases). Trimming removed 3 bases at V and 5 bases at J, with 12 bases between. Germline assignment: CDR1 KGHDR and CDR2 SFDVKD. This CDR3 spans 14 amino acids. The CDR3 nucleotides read TGTGCCACCAGTGATAAACAGGGAGTTGAGACCCAGTACTTC. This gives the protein CATSDKQGVETQYF.

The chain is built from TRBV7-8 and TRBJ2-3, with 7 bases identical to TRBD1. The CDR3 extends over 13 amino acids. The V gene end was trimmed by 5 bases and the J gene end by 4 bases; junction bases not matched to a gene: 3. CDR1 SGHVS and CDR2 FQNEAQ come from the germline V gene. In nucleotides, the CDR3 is TGTGCCAGCAGCCGGGGACAGCCAGATACGCAGTATTTT. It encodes CASSRGQPDTQYF.

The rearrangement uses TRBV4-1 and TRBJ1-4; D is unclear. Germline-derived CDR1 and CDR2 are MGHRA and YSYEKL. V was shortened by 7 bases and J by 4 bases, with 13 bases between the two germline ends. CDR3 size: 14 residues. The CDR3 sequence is CASKIPTLNEKLFF. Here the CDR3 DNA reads TGCGCCAGCAAGATTCCTACCCTTAATGAAAAACTGTTTTTT.

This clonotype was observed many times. The DNA of the CDR3 is TGCGCCAGCAGTGAGGCCAGGCGAAGTGAAGCTTTCTTT. Protein: CASSEARRSEAFF. V usage is TRBV10-2 and J usage is TRBJ1-1, with D uncertain. The CDR3 is made up of 13 amino acids. V was trimmed by 2 bases and J by 7 bases, leaving 11 bases between them. Per the germline V gene, CDR1 is WSHSY and CDR2 is SAAADI.

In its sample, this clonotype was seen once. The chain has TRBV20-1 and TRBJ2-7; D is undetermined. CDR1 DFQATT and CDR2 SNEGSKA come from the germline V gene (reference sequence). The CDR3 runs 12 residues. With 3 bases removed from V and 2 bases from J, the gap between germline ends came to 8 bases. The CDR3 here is CSASPTPYEQYF. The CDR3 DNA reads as TGCAGTGCTAGCCCGACCCCCTACGAGCAGTACTTC.

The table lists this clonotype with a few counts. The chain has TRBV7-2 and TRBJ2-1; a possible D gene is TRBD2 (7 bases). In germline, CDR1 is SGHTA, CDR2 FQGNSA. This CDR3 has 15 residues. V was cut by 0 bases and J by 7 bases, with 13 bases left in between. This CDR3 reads CASSLAGGPRNEQFF. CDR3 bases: TGTGCCAGCAGCTTAGCGGGGGGGCCAAGGAATGAGCAGTTCTTC.

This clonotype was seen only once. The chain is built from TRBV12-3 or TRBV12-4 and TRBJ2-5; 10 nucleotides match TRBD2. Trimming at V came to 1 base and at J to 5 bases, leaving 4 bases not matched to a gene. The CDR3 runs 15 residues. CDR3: CASSLGAGGGETQYF. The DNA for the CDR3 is TGTGCCAGCAGTTTAGGAGCGGGGGGGGGCGAGACCCAGTACTTC.

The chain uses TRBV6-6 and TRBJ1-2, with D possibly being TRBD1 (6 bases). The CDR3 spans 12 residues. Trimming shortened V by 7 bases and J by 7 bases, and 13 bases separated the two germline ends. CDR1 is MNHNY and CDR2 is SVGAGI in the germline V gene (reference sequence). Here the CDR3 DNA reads TGTGCCAGCACCCCCGGGGGCTTTGGCTACACCTTC. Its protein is CASTPGGFGYTF.

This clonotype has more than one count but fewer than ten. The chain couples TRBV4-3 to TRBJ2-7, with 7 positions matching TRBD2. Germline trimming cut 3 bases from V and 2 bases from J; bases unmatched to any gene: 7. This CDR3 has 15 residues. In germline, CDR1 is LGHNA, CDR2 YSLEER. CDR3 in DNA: TGCGCCAGCAGCCAGGGGACTACTAAAACCTACGAGCAGTACTTC. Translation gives CASSQGTTKTYEQYF.

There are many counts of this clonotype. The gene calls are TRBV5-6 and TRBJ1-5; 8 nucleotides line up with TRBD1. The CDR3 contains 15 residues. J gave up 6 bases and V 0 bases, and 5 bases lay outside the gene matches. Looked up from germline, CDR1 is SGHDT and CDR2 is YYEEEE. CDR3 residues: CASSLGPGGSQPQHF. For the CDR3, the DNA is TGTGCCAGCAGCTTGGGGCCAGGGGGCAGTCAGCCCCAGCATTTT.

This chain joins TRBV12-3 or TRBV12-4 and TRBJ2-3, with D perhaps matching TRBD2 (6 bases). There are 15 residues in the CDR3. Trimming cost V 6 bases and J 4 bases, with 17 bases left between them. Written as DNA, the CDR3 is TGTGCCAGCAGCCCGTCGGGGAGGCGAGCAGATACGCAGTATTTT. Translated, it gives CASSPSGRRADTQYF.

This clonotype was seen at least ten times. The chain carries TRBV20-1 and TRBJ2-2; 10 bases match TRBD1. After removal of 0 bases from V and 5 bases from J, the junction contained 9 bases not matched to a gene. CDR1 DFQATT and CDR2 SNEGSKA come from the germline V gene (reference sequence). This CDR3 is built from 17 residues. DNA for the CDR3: TGCAGTGCTAGAGATCGGGTCGGGACAGGGGTGACCGGGGAGCTGTTTTTT. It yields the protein CSARDRVGTGVTGELFF.

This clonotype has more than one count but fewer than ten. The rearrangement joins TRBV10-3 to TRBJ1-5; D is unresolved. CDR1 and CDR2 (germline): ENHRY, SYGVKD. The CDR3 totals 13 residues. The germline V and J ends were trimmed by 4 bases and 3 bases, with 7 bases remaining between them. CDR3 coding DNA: TGTGCCATCAGTGGTGGGTTCAATCAGCCCCAGCATTTT. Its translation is CAISGGFNQPQHF.

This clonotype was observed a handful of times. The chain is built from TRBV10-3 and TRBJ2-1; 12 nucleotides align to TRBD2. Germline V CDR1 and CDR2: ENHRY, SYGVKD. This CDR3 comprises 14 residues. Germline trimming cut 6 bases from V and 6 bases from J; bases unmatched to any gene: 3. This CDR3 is CAISPGLAGNEQFF. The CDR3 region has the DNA TGTGCCATCAGCCCGGGACTAGCGGGCAATGAGCAGTTCTTC.

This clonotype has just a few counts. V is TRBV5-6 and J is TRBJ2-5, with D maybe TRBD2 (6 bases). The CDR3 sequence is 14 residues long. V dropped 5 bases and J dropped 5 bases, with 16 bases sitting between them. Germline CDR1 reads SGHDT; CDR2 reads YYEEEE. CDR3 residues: CASRAGGGWETQYF. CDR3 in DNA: TGTGCCAGCAGGGCCGGGGGTGGATGGGAGACCCAGTACTTC. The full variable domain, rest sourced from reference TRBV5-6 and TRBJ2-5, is DAGVTQSPTHLIKTRGQQVTLRCSPKSGHDTVSWYQQALGQGPQFIFQYYEEEERQRGNFPDRFSGHQFPNYSSELNVNALLLGDSALYLCASRAGGGWETQYFGPGTRLLVL.

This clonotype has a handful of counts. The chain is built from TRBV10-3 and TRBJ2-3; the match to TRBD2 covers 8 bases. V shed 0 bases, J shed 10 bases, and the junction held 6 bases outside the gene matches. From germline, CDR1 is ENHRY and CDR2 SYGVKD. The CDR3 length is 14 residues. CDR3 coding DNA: TGTGCCATCAGTGAGTCGACTCTCGGGGGGGCGCAGTATTTT. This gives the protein CAISESTLGGAQYF.

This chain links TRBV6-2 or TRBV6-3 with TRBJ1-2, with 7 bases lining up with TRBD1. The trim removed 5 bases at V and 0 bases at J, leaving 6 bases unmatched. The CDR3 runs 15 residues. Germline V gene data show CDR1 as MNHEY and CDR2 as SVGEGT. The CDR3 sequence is CASSETGDSNYGYTF. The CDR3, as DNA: TGTGCCAGCAGTGAAACAGGGGATTCTAACTATGGCTACACCTTC.

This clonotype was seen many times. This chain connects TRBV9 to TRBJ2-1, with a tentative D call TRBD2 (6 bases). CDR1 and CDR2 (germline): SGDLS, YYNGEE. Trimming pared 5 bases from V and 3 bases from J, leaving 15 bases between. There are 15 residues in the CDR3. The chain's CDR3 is CASSPWRGNYNEQFF. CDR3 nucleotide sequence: TGTGCCAGCAGTCCCTGGCGGGGAAACTACAATGAGCAGTTCTTC.

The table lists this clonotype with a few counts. The CDR3 reads CASNLQGANEQFF. The CDR3 DNA sequence: TGTGCCAGCAACCTCCAGGGGGCCAATGAGCAGTTCTTC. The V and J genes are TRBV7-9 and TRBJ2-1, with TRBD1 identical over 8 bases. The germline gives CDR1 SEHNR, CDR2 FQNEAQ (reference sequence). The CDR3 length is 13 residues. The V gene end was trimmed by 7 bases and the J gene end by 6 bases; junction bases not matched to a gene: 5.

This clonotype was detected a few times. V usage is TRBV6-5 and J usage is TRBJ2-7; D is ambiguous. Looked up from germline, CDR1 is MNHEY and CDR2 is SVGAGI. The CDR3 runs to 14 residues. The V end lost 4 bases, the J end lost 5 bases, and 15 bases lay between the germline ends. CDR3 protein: CASSFPPTVDEQYF. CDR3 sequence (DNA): TGTGCCAGCAGTTTTCCTCCGACTGTAGACGAGCAGTACTTC.

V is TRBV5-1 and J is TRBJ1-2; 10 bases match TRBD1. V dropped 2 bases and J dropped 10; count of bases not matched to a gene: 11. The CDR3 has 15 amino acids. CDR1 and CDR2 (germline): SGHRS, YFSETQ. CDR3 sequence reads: CASSFSSPGTGDYTF. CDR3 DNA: TGCGCCAGCAGCTTCTCAAGTCCCGGGACAGGGGACTACACCTTC.

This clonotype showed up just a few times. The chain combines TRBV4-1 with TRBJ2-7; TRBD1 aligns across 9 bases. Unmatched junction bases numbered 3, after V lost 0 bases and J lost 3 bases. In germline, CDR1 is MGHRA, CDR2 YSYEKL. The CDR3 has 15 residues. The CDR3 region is CASSQEGTGSYEQYF. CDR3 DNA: TGCGCCAGCAGCCAAGAAGGGACAGGGAGCTACGAGCAGTACTTC.

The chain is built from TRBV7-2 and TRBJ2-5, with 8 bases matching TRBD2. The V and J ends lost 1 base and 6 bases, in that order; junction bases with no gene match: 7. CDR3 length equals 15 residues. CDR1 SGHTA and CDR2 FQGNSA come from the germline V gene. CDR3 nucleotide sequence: TGTGCCAGCAGCTTAGGGGCTAGCGGGTTTCAGACCCAGTACTTC. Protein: CASSLGASGFQTQYF.

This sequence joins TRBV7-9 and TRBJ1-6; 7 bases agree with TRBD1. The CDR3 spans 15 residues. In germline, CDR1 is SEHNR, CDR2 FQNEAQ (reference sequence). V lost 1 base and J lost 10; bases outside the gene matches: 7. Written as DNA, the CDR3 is TGTGCCAGCAGCTTAGGACAGGGTGGCGACTCACCCCTCCACTTT. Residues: CASSLGQGGDSPLHF.

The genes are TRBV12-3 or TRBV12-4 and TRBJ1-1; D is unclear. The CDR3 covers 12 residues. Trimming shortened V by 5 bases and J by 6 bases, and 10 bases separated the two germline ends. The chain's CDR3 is CASSPRRPEAFF. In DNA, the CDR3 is TGTGCCAGCAGTCCTCGCAGACCTGAAGCTTTCTTT.

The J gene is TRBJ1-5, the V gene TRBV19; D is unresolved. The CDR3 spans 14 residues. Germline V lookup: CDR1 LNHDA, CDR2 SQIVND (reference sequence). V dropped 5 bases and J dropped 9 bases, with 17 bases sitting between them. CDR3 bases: TGTGCCAGTAGTGTACCGGGCAGTTTGGGGCCCCAGCATTTT. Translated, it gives CASSVPGSLGPQHF.

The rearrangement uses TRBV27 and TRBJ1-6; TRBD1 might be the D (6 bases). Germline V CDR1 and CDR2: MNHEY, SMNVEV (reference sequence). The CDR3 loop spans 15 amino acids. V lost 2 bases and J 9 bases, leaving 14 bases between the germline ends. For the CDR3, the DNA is TGTGCCAGCAGTTTACGACCGACAGGCCTTTCACCCCTCCACTTT. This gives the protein CASSLRPTGLSPLHF.

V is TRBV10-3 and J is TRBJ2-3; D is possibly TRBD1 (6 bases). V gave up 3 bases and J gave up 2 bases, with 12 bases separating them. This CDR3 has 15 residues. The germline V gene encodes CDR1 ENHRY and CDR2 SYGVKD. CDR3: CAISDKGETTDTQYF. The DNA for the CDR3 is TGTGCCATCAGTGATAAGGGGGAAACCACAGATACGCAGTATTTT.

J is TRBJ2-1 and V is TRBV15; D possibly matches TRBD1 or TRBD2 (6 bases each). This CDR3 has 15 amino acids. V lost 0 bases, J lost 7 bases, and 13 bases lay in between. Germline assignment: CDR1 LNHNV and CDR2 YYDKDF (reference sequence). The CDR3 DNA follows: TGTGCCACCAGCAGAGAACAGGGAGGTCGGAATGAGCAGTTCTTC. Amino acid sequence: CATSREQGGRNEQFF.

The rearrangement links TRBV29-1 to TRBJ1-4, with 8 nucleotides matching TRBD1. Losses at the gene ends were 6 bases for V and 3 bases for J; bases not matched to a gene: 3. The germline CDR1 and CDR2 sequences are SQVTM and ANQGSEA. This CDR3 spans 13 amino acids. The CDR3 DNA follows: TGCAGCGTAGGGGACAGGTCTAATGAAAAACTGTTTTTT. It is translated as CSVGDRSNEKLFF.

The CDR3 sequence: CASSFTGPGGADTQYF. The CDR3 DNA sequence: TGCGCCAGCAGCTTCACAGGCCCCGGCGGGGCAGATACGCAGTATTTT. The chain uses TRBV5-1 and TRBJ2-3, with D perhaps TRBD2 (6 bases). The CDR3 is made up of 16 amino acids. Germline-derived CDR1 and CDR2 are SGHRS and YFSETQ. V dropped 2 bases and J dropped 4 bases, with 17 bases sitting between them.